Below, 24 T cell receptor beta chains from the same sample are listed, as sequenced in a study of T cells after posttransplantation cyclophosphamide (dated by TCRdb to between 2015 and 2016). Receptor libraries were prepared by the immunoSEQ multiplex PCR assay. The clones in this table, taken by TCRdb from immuneACCESS, are in-frame only. Not every clone is retained; where verified, under half of the shortfall comes from an unresolved V gene, and the cause of the rest is unknown. For this sample the table gives 4,500 to 5,500 clones, of which around 80% were detected only once. The top ten hold roughly 24% of the sample. The control cohort was 11 patients given myeloablative marrow transplants with methotrexate plus a calcineurin inhibitor, sampled 1 year after transplant. The material sequenced was PBMCs, taken after an allogeneic stem cell transplant with a calcineurin inhibitor and methotrexate. These TCRs come from a male patient between 35 and 55 years old who received an allogeneic stem cell transplant from an unrelated donor, was CMV-positive, and had chronic GVHD only. Where a transplant has occurred, the graft donor may have supplied some of the T cells.

The gene calls are TRBV5-1 and TRBJ2-5, with 8 bases lining up with TRBD1. The CDR3 length is 14 residues. V shed 3 bases, J shed 5 bases, and the junction held 6 bases outside the gene matches. CDR1 and CDR2 from the germline V gene are SGHRS and YFSETQ. The CDR3 DNA follows: TGCGCCAGCAGCTCCGGACAGGGCGGGGAGACCCAGTACTTC. Residues: CASSSGQGGETQYF.

The V call is TRBV15, the J call TRBJ1-2; D call uncertain. With 6 bases removed from V and 2 bases from J, the gap between germline ends came to 13 bases. This CDR3 contains 14 residues. Germline V gene sequence: CDR1 LNHNV, CDR2 YYDKDF (reference sequence). CDR3 loop: CATRGPGTNYGYTF. CDR3 coding DNA: TGTGCCACCAGGGGCCCAGGTACAAACTATGGCTACACCTTC.

A single count supports this clone. The chain recombines TRBV5-1 with TRBJ1-1; perhaps TRBD1 as D (5 bases). Per germline, CDR1 SGHRS and CDR2 YFSETQ. The CDR3 is made up of 18 amino acids. Trimming removed 1 base at V and 1 base at J, with 20 bases between. The chain's CDR3 is CASSLLGQGSAKNTEAFF. CDR3 DNA sequence: TGCGCCAGCAGCTTGTTGGGGCAGGGAAGTGCGAAGAACACTGAAGCTTTCTTT.

The V and J genes are TRBV19 and TRBJ2-4, with a weak D call TRBD1 (6 bases). CDR1 and CDR2 from the germline V gene are LNHDA and SQIVND (reference sequence). There are 15 residues in the CDR3. Trimming stripped 3 bases from V and 4 bases from J, with 13 bases between. Here the CDR3 DNA reads TGTGCCAGTAGTATCGGCAGGGGCGAGAAAAACATTCAGTACTTC. The encoded protein is CASSIGRGEKNIQYF.

The V and J genes are TRBV27 and TRBJ1-1, with D perhaps matching TRBD1 (6 bases). This CDR3 region has 13 residues. V gave up 1 base and J gave up 11 bases, with 14 bases separating them. CDR1 MNHEY and CDR2 SMNVEV come from the germline V gene (reference sequence). The CDR3 DNA follows: TGTGCCAGCAGTTTATACAGGGCCGGCGGCGCTTTCTTT. Its protein product is CASSLYRAGGAFF.

The chain carries TRBV4-1 and TRBJ2-7, with TRBD2 identical over 8 bases. This CDR3 has 14 residues. Unmatched junction bases numbered 3, after V lost 1 base and J lost 4 bases. The germline CDR1 and CDR2 sequences are MGHRA and YSYEKL. CDR3 in amino acids: CASSQGGLGYEQYF. The CDR3 DNA is TGCGCCAGCAGCCAAGGGGGACTAGGATACGAGCAGTACTTC.

This clone has more than one count but fewer than ten. The V gene is TRBV19, the J gene TRBJ1-1; 9 nucleotides line up with TRBD1. The V and J ends lost 6 bases and 0 bases, in that order; junction bases with no gene match: 2. Germline values: CDR1 LNHDA, CDR2 SQIVND (reference sequence). This CDR3 is 14 amino acids long. Here the CDR3 DNA reads TGTGCCAGTAGGGACAGGGGTATGAACACTGAAGCTTTCTTT. It codes for CASRDRGMNTEAFF. The complete variable domain, with remaining parts taken from reference TRBV19 and TRBJ1-1, reads DGGITQSPKYLFRKEGQNVTLSCEQNLNHDAMYWYRQDPGQGLRLIYYSQIVNDFQKGDIAEGYSVSREKKESFPLTVTSAQKNPTAFYLCASRDRGMNTEAFFGQGTRLTVV.

This clone was seen only once. V and J are TRBV6-5 and TRBJ1-2; TRBD1 matches 7 bases. Germline V gives CDR1 MNHEY, CDR2 SVGAGI. With V trimmed by 7 bases and J by 8 bases, 10 bases remained unmatched. This CDR3 region has 13 residues. CDR3 in DNA: TGTGCCAGCACCCCAGGGGGTTTTGGAGGCTACACCTTC. Encoded protein: CASTPGGFGGYTF.

The chain uses TRBV27 and TRBJ2-7; TRBD2 is a possible D gene (6 bases). Germline loops: CDR1 MNHEY, CDR2 SMNVEV (reference sequence). V lost 4 bases and J lost 0, with 13 bases in between. The CDR3 is 15 amino acids. CDR3 DNA: TGTGCCAGCAGTTCCGGGACTCGGGTCTCCTACGAGCAGTACTTC. It translates to CASSSGTRVSYEQYF.

The chain joins TRBV5-1 to TRBJ2-5; 8 bases match TRBD2. The junction had 6 bases not matched to a gene; V was cut back by 9 bases and J by 2 bases. This CDR3 region has 13 residues. Germline V gene lookup returns CDR1 SGHRS and CDR2 YFSETQ. The CDR3 DNA reads as TGCGCCACCCGGGAGGGGAATCAAGAGACCCAGTACTTC. It translates to CATREGNQETQYF.

The rearrangement uses TRBV27 and TRBJ2-7; 10 bases match TRBD2. The V gene end was trimmed by 5 bases and the J gene end by 0 bases; junction bases not matched to a gene: 7. Germline CDR1 and CDR2: MNHEY and SMNVEV (reference sequence). The CDR3 totals 16 residues. In DNA form, the CDR3 reads TGTGCCAGCAGTCTCGGACTAGCGGATAGCTCCTACGAGCAGTACTTC. It codes for CASSLGLADSSYEQYF.

This clone has just a few counts. The CDR3 DNA reads TGTGCCGCCGGACAGTCCCACGAGCAGTACTTC. This translates into CAAGQSHEQYF. This chain joins TRBV10-3 and TRBJ2-7, with D possibly being TRBD1 (6 bases). Germline loops: CDR1 ENHRY, CDR2 SYGVKD. Trimming stripped 11 bases from V and 5 bases from J, with 13 bases between. There are 11 residues in the CDR3.

The chain employs TRBV2 and TRBJ2-7, with D tentatively TRBD2 (6 bases). The germline V gene encodes CDR1 SNHLY and CDR2 FYNNEI. The V end was cut by 6 bases, the J end by 0 bases, with 15 bases between. This CDR3 has 15 residues. CDR3 protein: CASRARAGSSYEQYF. The CDR3 DNA sequence: TGTGCCAGCAGGGCCAGGGCGGGGTCCTCCTACGAGCAGTACTTC.

The chain couples TRBV13 to TRBJ2-3, with D possibly being TRBD1 (6 bases). CDR1 PRHDT and CDR2 FYEKMQ come from the germline V gene (reference sequence). This CDR3 is built from 14 residues. Trimming left V 4 bases short and J 3 bases short, with 11 bases between. The CDR3 nucleotides are TGTGCCAGCAGCTCGATGGACAGTACAGATACGCAGTATTTT. It is translated as CASSSMDSTDTQYF.

The gene calls are TRBV4-3 and TRBJ2-2; D unresolved. Germline assignment: CDR1 LGHNA and CDR2 YSLEER. V was clipped by 1 base and J by 5 bases, with 8 bases between them. This CDR3 comprises 14 residues. The CDR3 loop reads CASSQGSRTGELFF. CDR3 DNA sequence: TGCGCCAGCAGCCAAGGGAGCCGTACCGGGGAGCTGTTTTTT.

CDR3 nucleotides: TGTGCCAGCAGTTCCATCCTGGGGGCACCAGATACGCAGTATTTT. It is translated as CASSSILGAPDTQYF. The rearrangement links TRBV6-6 to TRBJ2-3; possible D gene TRBD1, 6 bases. Germline V gene data show CDR1 as MNHNY and CDR2 as SVGAGI (reference sequence). The V end lost 4 bases, the J end lost 4 bases, and 15 bases lay between the germline ends. The CDR3 sequence is 15 residues long.

This clone came up once. The V gene is TRBV19, the J gene TRBJ1-2; D is perhaps TRBD1 (6 bases). The V gene lost 3 bases and the J gene lost 8 bases, with 10 bases spanning the gap. This CDR3 is 12 amino acids long. Germline lookup yields CDR1 LNHDA and CDR2 SQIVND (reference sequence). Written as DNA, the CDR3 is TGTGCCAGTAGTATGGGGACACCCGGCTACACCTTC. Its translation: CASSMGTPGYTF.

The rearrangement joins TRBV13 to TRBJ1-2; 9 nucleotides agree with TRBD1. V lost 3 bases, J lost 6 bases, and 8 bases stayed unmatched. Germline lookup yields CDR1 PRHDT and CDR2 FYEKMQ (reference sequence). CDR3 length equals 15 residues. The CDR3 DNA is TGTGCCAGCAGCTTCGGGACAGGGATGAGCAATGGCTACACCTTC. This translates into CASSFGTGMSNGYTF. The complete variable domain, with remaining parts taken from reference TRBV13 and TRBJ1-2, reads AAGVIQSPRHLIKEKRETATLKCYPIPRHDTVYWYQQGPGQDPQFLISFYEKMQSDKGSIPDRFSAQQFSDYHSELNMSSLELGDSALYFCASSFGTGMSNGYTFGSGTRLTVV.

The rearrangement joins TRBV5-4 to TRBJ1-4; 9 bases fit TRBD1. The CDR3 contains 14 residues. The germline V gene encodes CDR1 SGHNT and CDR2 YYREEE (reference sequence). The trim removed 5 bases at V and 5 bases at J, leaving 4 bases unmatched. CDR3 residues: CASRRTGANEKLFF. In DNA, the CDR3 is TGTGCCAGCAGGCGGACAGGGGCAAATGAAAAACTGTTTTTT.

V usage is TRBV6-5 and J usage is TRBJ2-7, with D possibly TRBD2 on 6 matching bases. The germline V gene has CDR1 MNHEY and CDR2 SVGAGI. This CDR3 region has 12 residues. V lost 8 bases to trimming and J lost 3 bases, with 11 bases between them. CDR3 nucleotides: TGTGCCAGCCGCGGGGCCCTCTACGAGCAGTACTTC. This gives the protein CASRGALYEQYF.

The chain has TRBV11-2 and TRBJ2-1; tentatively, D is TRBD2 (6 bases). CDR1 and CDR2 from the germline V gene are SGHAT and FQNNGV. This CDR3 region has 16 residues. Trimming took off 0 bases at V and 9 bases at J, with 18 bases between the two ends. In DNA, the CDR3 is TGTGCCAGCAGCTTAGATCCTAGCGCGGCTAGGGGTGAGCAGTTCTTC. This gives the protein CASSLDPSAARGEQFF.

The chain employs TRBV27 and TRBJ2-7, with D perhaps matching TRBD2 (5 bases). The CDR3 has 14 amino acids. Germline V gene sequence: CDR1 MNHEY, CDR2 SMNVEV (reference sequence). V was pared by 5 bases and J by 2 bases, with 13 bases between. This CDR3 is CASSPLARPYEQYF. DNA for the CDR3: TGTGCCAGCAGTCCCTTAGCGCGACCCTACGAGCAGTACTTC.

The chain has TRBV2 and TRBJ2-2; 12 bases are shared with TRBD2. The CDR3 totals 15 residues. Losses at the gene ends were 8 bases for V and 6 bases for J; bases not matched to a gene: 7. Germline CDR1 SNHLY, CDR2 FYNNEI. The CDR3 loop reads CASSTSGRGSGELFF. The CDR3 coding sequence is TGTGCCAGCTCGACTAGCGGGAGAGGGTCCGGGGAGCTGTTTTTT.

V and J are TRBV6-5 and TRBJ2-7; TRBD2 agrees at 7 bases. Germline V gene sequence: CDR1 MNHEY, CDR2 SVGAGI. The junction had 7 bases not matched to a gene; V was cut back by 5 bases and J by 3 bases. The CDR3 covers 14 residues. The CDR3 region has the DNA TGTGCCAGCAGTAAACCGGGGGGACGCTACGAGCAGTACTTC. Translation gives CASSKPGGRYEQYF.